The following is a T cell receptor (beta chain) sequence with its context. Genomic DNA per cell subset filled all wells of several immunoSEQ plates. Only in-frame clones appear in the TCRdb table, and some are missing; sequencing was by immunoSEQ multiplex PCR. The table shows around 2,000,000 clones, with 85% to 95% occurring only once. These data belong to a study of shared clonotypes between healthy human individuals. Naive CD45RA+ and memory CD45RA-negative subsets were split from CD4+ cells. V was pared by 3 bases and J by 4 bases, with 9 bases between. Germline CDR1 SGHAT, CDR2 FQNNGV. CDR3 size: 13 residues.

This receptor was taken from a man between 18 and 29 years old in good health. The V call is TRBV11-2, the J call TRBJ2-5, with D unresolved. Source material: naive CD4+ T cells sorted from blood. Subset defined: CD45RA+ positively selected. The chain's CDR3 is CASSFGVSETQYF. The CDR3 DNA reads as TGTGCCAGCAGCTTTGGGGTGTCAGAGACCCAGTACTTC.